These 24 T cell receptor beta chains were sequenced from one sample in a study of T cell changes during pregnancy in multiple sclerosis. Clones were sequenced by immunoSEQ multiplex PCR, and TCRdb holds only the in-frame ones, with some missing. Altogether approximately 89,000 clones are present, about 93% being singletons, with the ten largest covering around 0.86%. Material: peripheral blood, obtained in the third trimester of pregnancy. The source is a female donor with multiple sclerosis, enrolled in a pregnancy study.

V and J are TRBV5-4 and TRBJ2-1; D possibly corresponds to TRBD2 (6 bases). Deletions cut 4 bases from V and 2 bases from J, with 16 bases between. The CDR3 runs to 16 residues. From germline, CDR1 is SGHNT and CDR2 YYREEE (reference sequence). The CDR3 protein is CASSPGTSQTYNEQFF. CDR3 DNA sequence: TGTGCCAGCAGCCCAGGGACTTCTCAAACCTACAATGAGCAGTTCTTC.

This clone appeared once. Relative to the germline gene, one junction end is altered; a read error may explain this. This chain connects TRBV5-4 to TRBJ2-7, with TRBD2 matching over 16 bases. Germline CDR1 and CDR2: SGHNT and YYREEE (reference sequence). This CDR3 comprises 18 residues. As DNA, the CDR3 is TGTGCCAGCAGTTTGGCCGGGACTAGCGGGAGGGGGCCCTACGAGCAGTACTTC. Its translation: CASSLAGTSGRGPYEQYF.

The genes are TRBV4-1 and TRBJ1-2, with D perhaps TRBD1 (5 bases). The V end was cut by 6 bases, the J end by 4 bases, with 15 bases between. This CDR3 spans 14 amino acids. Germline-derived CDR1 and CDR2 are MGHRA and YSYEKL. Here the CDR3 DNA reads TGCGCCAGCAGACCGGACTCGGGGGGCTATGGCTACACCTTC. This sequence encodes CASRPDSGGYGYTF.

The chain links TRBV11-2 to TRBJ1-3; 7 nucleotides agree with TRBD1. V was clipped by 3 bases and J by 0 bases; unmatched bases: 5. The CDR3 has 16 amino acids. The germline gives CDR1 SGHAT, CDR2 FQNNGV. CDR3 region: CASSFTGTVSGNTIYF. CDR3 DNA sequence: TGTGCCAGCAGCTTCACCGGGACAGTCTCTGGAAACACCATATATTTT.

The chain links TRBV5-1 to TRBJ1-3, with D possibly matching TRBD1 (5 bases). This CDR3 is built from 15 residues. The germline gives CDR1 SGHRS, CDR2 YFSETQ. Trimming took off 4 bases at V and 0 bases at J, with 11 bases between the two ends. CDR3 region: CASSVDTNSGNTIYF. CDR3 DNA sequence: TGCGCCAGCAGCGTGGACACTAACTCTGGAAACACCATATATTTT.

The rearrangement uses TRBV29-1 and TRBJ2-4; a possible D gene is TRBD1 (6 bases). Germline values: CDR1 SQVTM, CDR2 ANQGSEA. This CDR3 spans 14 amino acids. Between the trimmed V and J ends, which lost 2 bases and 7 bases, there was a span of 15 bases. The CDR3 DNA sequence: TGCAGCGTTGAAAGTAGGACAGCCCCGAACATTCAGTACTTC. Amino acid sequence: CSVESRTAPNIQYF.

The J gene is TRBJ2-7, the V gene TRBV9, with 10 bases matching TRBD2. The CDR3 consists of 15 residues. Looked up from germline, CDR1 is SGDLS and CDR2 is YYNGEE. Germline trimming cut 0 bases from V and 7 bases from J; bases unmatched to any gene: 7. CDR3 sequence reads: CASSVGASGSGEQYF. The CDR3 DNA sequence: TGTGCCAGCAGCGTAGGAGCTAGCGGGAGTGGTGAGCAGTACTTC.

This chain joins TRBV29-1 and TRBJ2-2; 11 bases line up with TRBD1. V lost 3 bases and J lost 14; bases outside the gene matches: 2. Germline lookup yields CDR1 SQVTM and CDR2 ANQGSEA. This CDR3 spans 11 amino acids. The CDR3 sequence is CSVEGTGGLFF. As DNA, the CDR3 is TGCAGCGTTGAGGGGACAGGGGGTCTGTTTTTT.

The chain combines TRBV10-3 with TRBJ1-5, with a weak D call TRBD1 (5 bases). V was clipped by 1 base and J by 7 bases, with 14 bases between them. Germline loops: CDR1 ENHRY, CDR2 SYGVKD. The CDR3 runs to 15 residues. As DNA, the CDR3 is TGTGCCATCAGTGAGTTTACAGGTGCCGGACAGCCCCAGCATTTT. Translation: CAISEFTGAGQPQHF.

A single count supports this clone. The chain combines TRBV19 with TRBJ1-5; 8 nucleotides line up with TRBD1. This CDR3 contains 15 residues. The V gene end was trimmed by 6 bases and the J gene end by 6 bases; junction bases not matched to a gene: 10. Looked up from germline, CDR1 is LNHDA and CDR2 is SQIVND (reference sequence). The CDR3 bases are TGTGCCAGTAGACCTGGACAGGGTGCAGCTCAGCCCCAGCATTTT. It specifies CASRPGQGAAQPQHF.

V usage is TRBV5-4 and J usage is TRBJ2-3; 8 bases line up with TRBD2. CDR1 SGHNT and CDR2 YYREEE come from the germline V gene (reference sequence). This CDR3 has 15 amino acids. The J segment lost 2 bases and the V segment lost 4 bases, leaving 6 bases of the junction unmatched. The CDR3 DNA sequence: TGTGCCAGCAGCCTTCCCGGGAGGGACACAGATACGCAGTATTTT. Its translation is CASSLPGRDTDTQYF.

The chain is built from TRBV5-3 and TRBJ2-1; TRBD2 matches at 7 bases. TRBV5-3 carries the ORF label, with uncertain function. CDR3 length: 17 residues. V shed 0 bases, J shed 0 bases, and the junction held 6 bases outside the gene matches. The CDR3 DNA reads TGTGCCAGAAGCTTGGTGACTGGCGGGAGCTCCTACAATGAGCAGTTCTTC. Encoded protein: CARSLVTGGSSYNEQFF.

V and J are TRBV4-3 and TRBJ2-1, with D unclear. V lost 2 bases, J lost 9 bases, and 23 bases lay in between. The CDR3 extends over 17 amino acids. Germline assignment: CDR1 LGHNA and CDR2 YSLEER. CDR3 nucleotides: TGCGCCAGCAGCCAATACGCCACGCCCTTCGGTTCACTTGAGCAGTTCTTC. It specifies CASSQYATPFGSLEQFF.

V is TRBV10-3 and J is TRBJ2-5, with 7 bases lining up with TRBD1. This CDR3 contains 13 residues. The trim removed 10 bases at V and 2 bases at J, leaving 7 bases unmatched. Germline V gives CDR1 ENHRY, CDR2 SYGVKD. This CDR3 reads CASTTGFQETQYF. As DNA, the CDR3 is TGTGCCAGCACGACAGGGTTTCAAGAGACCCAGTACTTC.

The J gene is TRBJ1-1, the V gene TRBV6-1; TRBD1 matches 10 bases. There are 16 residues in the CDR3. Looked up from germline, CDR1 is MNHNS and CDR2 is SASEGT. The junction had 7 bases not matched to a gene; V was cut back by 1 base and J by 5 bases. DNA of the CDR3: TGTGCCAGCAGTGAAGTATCGGGACAGGGGAATACTGAAGCTTTCTTT. It yields the protein CASSEVSGQGNTEAFF.

The chain is built from TRBV7-2 and TRBJ2-5; the match to TRBD2 covers 11 bases. This CDR3 is built from 16 residues. J lost 1 base, V lost 5 bases, and 6 bases had no gene match. The V gene's germline CDR1 is SGHTA and CDR2 FQGNSA. The CDR3 DNA reads TGTGCCAGCAGCCCCCCGGGACTAGCGGCCCAAGAGACCCAGTACTTC. Protein product: CASSPPGLAAQETQYF.

Here the CDR3 DNA reads TGTGCCAGCAGTCTATGGGCTAGCGGGAGTTACGAGCAGTACTTC. It yields the protein CASSLWASGSYEQYF. The chain carries TRBV27 and TRBJ2-7; 10 bases agree with TRBD2. The CDR3 loop spans 15 amino acids. From germline, CDR1 is MNHEY and CDR2 SMNVEV (reference sequence). With V trimmed by 5 bases and J by 4 bases, 8 bases remained unmatched.

This clone was seen a single time. This chain joins TRBV28 and TRBJ1-2; D is undetermined. The length of the CDR3 is 12 residues. Germline values: CDR1 MDHEN, CDR2 SYDVKM. Trimming stripped 2 bases from V and 3 bases from J, with 4 bases between. CDR3 in DNA: TGTGCCAGCAGTTTACGGGACTATGGCTACACCTTC. As protein: CASSLRDYGYTF.

The CDR3 loop is CASSVGLAGGGETQYF. CDR3 DNA sequence: TGTGCCAGCAGTGTGGGACTAGCGGGAGGAGGAGAGACCCAGTACTTC. This rearrangement joins TRBV6-1 to TRBJ2-5, with 15 bases that match TRBD2. The CDR3 runs 16 residues. The ends lost 4 bases at V and 4 bases at J; junction bases unmatched: 4. Germline-derived CDR1 and CDR2 are MNHNS and SASEGT.

The chain couples TRBV9 to TRBJ2-3; 7 bases map to TRBD2. Trimming took 4 bases from V and 1 from J; bases not matched to a gene: 3. Germline assignment: CDR1 SGDLS and CDR2 YYNGEE. The CDR3 has 14 residues. DNA for the CDR3: TGTGCCAGCAGCCTCCTAGCGGGCACAGATACGCAGTATTTT. As protein: CASSLLAGTDTQYF.

The gene calls are TRBV19 and TRBJ1-4; 10 positions agree with TRBD1. CDR3 length: 14 amino acids. Trimming at V came to 5 bases and at J to 9 bases, leaving 6 bases not matched to a gene. Germline V gene data show CDR1 as LNHDA and CDR2 as SQIVND (reference sequence). DNA of the CDR3: TGTGCCAGTAGTTGGGACAGGGGCGGGAAAAAACTGTTTTTT. Its protein is CASSWDRGGKKLFF.

The V call is TRBV2, the J call TRBJ1-3; 7 bases are shared with TRBD1. Trimming at V came to 6 bases and at J to 0 bases, leaving 5 bases not matched to a gene. Per the germline V gene, CDR1 is SNHLY and CDR2 is FYNNEI. The CDR3 is made up of 15 amino acids. CDR3 loop: CASRISGGSGNTIYF. The DNA of the CDR3 is TGTGCCAGCAGGATTTCAGGGGGCTCTGGAAACACCATATATTTT.

V gene TRBV19 combines with J gene TRBJ1-5, with 8 positions matching TRBD1. Germline values: CDR1 LNHDA, CDR2 SQIVND (reference sequence). The length of the CDR3 is 15 residues. The ends lost 4 bases at V and 6 bases at J; junction bases unmatched: 8. CDR3: CASSTDDRGGQPQHF. The CDR3 DNA reads as TGTGCCAGTAGTACCGATGACAGGGGAGGTCAGCCCCAGCATTTT.

Here the CDR3 reads CASSPFREGRYEQYF. The CDR3 coding sequence is TGTGCCAGCAGTCCGTTTCGGGAGGGCCGCTACGAGCAGTACTTC. V usage is TRBV28 and J usage is TRBJ2-7; 8 nucleotides agree with TRBD2. The CDR3 has 15 residues. The germline CDR1 and CDR2 sequences are MDHEN and SYDVKM. Trimming cost V 5 bases and J 3 bases; bases outside gene matches: 9. Filled out from reference TRBV28 and TRBJ2-7, the complete variable domain reads DVKVTQSSRYLVKRTGEKVFLECVQDMDHENMFWYRQDPGLGLRLIYFSYDVKMKEKGDIPEGYSVSREKKERFSLILESASTNQTSMYLCASSPFREGRYEQYFGPGTRLTVT.